This T cell receptor (beta chain) was recorded in a study of neurological immune-mediated disorders. Whole-study findings and limits: None of the CDR3 amino acid sequences in expanded clones turned up in more than one subject, which points to private repertoires in all groups. Whereas HTLV-1-associated myelopathy showed the most TCR clonal expansion, multiple sclerosis showed the least, with levels below those of healthy controls.

Germline V gene lookup returns CDR1 KGHSH and CDR2 LQKENI. The J segment lost 5 bases and the V segment lost 3 bases, leaving 4 bases of the junction unmatched. The CDR3 consists of 15 residues. A word on this clonotype: Its cognate antigen is unknown.

cDNA synthesis was performed by 5'RACE with 10-nucleotide random UMIs. MiXCR was run by TCRdb on the 5' RACE reads, yielding one entry per CDR3 protein. The table records tens of thousands of distinct CDR3 sequences, roughly 13% of them present only once. The receptor was isolated from a female donor in good health. The sequenced material came from PBMCs. V gene TRBV18 combines with J gene TRBJ2-5; 12 bases are a match to TRBD1. CDR3 loop: CASSPGTGGKETQYF. DNA of the CDR3: TGTGCCAGCTCACCGGGGACAGGGGGCAAGGAGACCCAGTACTTC. Supplemented by reference TRBV18 and TRBJ2-5, the full variable domain reads NAGVMQNPRHLVRRRGQEARLRCSPMKGHSHVYWYRQLPEEGLKFMVYLQKENIIDESGMPKERFSAEFPKEGPSILRIQQVVRGDSAAYFCASSPGTGGKETQYFGPGTRLLVL.